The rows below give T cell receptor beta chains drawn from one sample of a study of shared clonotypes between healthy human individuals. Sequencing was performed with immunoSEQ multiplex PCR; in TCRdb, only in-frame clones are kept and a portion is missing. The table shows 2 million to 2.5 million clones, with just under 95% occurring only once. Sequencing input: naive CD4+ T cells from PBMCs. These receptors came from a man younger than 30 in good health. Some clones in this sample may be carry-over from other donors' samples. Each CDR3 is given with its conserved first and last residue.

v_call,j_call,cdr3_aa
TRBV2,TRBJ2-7,CASRETGSSYEQYF
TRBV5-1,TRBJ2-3,CASSLAVSYTDTQYF
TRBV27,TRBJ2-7,CASSLSAGGTLYEQYF
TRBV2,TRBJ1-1,CASRDRGMNTEAFF
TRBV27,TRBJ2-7,CASSRTSGRRFEQYF
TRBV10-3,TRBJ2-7,CAIGGSYEQYF
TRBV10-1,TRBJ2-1,CASSGTGSDYNEQFF
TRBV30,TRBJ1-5,CAWSPINLGWTLGNQPQHF
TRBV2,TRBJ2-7,CASRLLTGSYEQYF
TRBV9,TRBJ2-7,CASSVSGLGSAEQYF
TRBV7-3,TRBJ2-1,CASSPRARVAYNEQFF
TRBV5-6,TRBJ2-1,CASSLTGGSYNEQFF
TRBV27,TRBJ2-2,CASSLRSREFGTGELFF
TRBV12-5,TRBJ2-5,CASGFQFQETQYF
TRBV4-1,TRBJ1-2,CASSQENRGDYGYTF
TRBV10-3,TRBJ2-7,CAISESGTGPYEQYF
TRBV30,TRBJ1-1,CAWTSGNTEAFF
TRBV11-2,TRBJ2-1,CASSLDPLDWGLTTFDEQFF
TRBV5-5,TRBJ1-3,CASSMTGSGNTIYF